This note documents a single T cell receptor beta chain sequence. The CDR3 end shows no conserved phenylalanine or tryptophan, and so a read error is likely. The study co-extracted DNA and RNA from 20-30 mg of unsorted bulk tissue. Samples came from superior, inferior, lateral poles and tumor centre. A constant-region primer served to make TCR beta cDNA from roughly 500 ng total RNA. Three nested multiplex PCR rounds, a slightly modified ARM-PCR, produced the libraries for TCR beta. A C-beta reverse primer and TRBV1-TRBV30 forward primers served in each of the first two PCR rounds, at ten to eleven cycles apiece. TCRdb ran MiXCR on the multiplex PCR reads and lists one entry per CDR3 protein. Altogether around 40,000 distinct CDR3 sequences are present, roughly 73% being singletons, with the ten largest covering approximately 19%. Germline assignment: CDR1 SQVTM and CDR2 ANQGSEA. V lost 5 bases and J lost 4; bases outside the gene matches: 12. The CDR3 consists of 15 residues.

The data were obtained in a study of tumor-infiltrating lymphocytes in primary liver carcinoma. The rearrangement uses TRBV29-1 and TRBJ2-5; 8 bases are shared with TRBD2. This TCR was recovered from a man aged 40-50 years with primary liver carcinoma and hepatitis B virus infection. Sequencing was carried out using liver tumor tissue from sampling region 2. Subset specified: tumor region T2, inferior pole. CDR3 sequence (DNA): TGCAGCGTTCGGACTAGCTGGAGTTGTGCAGAGACCCAGTACCTC. The encoded protein is CSVRTSWSCAETQYL.